The rows below give T cell receptor beta chains drawn from one sample of a study of blood T cell repertoires in COVID-19. TCRdb's copy holds only in-frame clones and misses some; the assay was immunoSEQ multiplex PCR. The data contain approximately 90,000 clones, 88% of them seen just once; the ten biggest clones take up around 0.47%. The sequencing sample was made of peripheral blood. These receptors were collected from a man aged 60 to 75 with acute or convalescent COVID-19. The CDR3 runs from the conserved cysteine through the conserved F or W. The D gene is left open where the match is weak. A clone size is listed for some rows: how often the clone was seen (once, few, many), or a class if it is expanded.

NA	TRBV7-9	NA	TRBJ2-2	CASSFSGAGELFF	TGTGCCAGCAGCTTTAGCGGAGCCGGGGAGCTGTTTTTT
NA	TRBV11-2	NA	TRBJ2-7	CASSSRGPTYEQYF	TGTGCCAGCAGCTCACGCGGGCCAACCTACGAGCAGTACTTC
NA	TRBV30	TRBD2	TRBJ2-5	CAWSVGGRAEETQYF	TGTGCCTGGAGTGTTGGTGGGAGGGCCGAAGAGACCCAGTACTTC
once	TRBV5-4	NA	TRBJ2-1	CASSLKVGSYNEQFF	TGTGCCAGCAGCCTCAAAGTCGGTTCCTACAATGAGCAGTTCTTC
NA	TRBV9	NA	TRBJ2-3	CASSVAGGRADTQYF	TGTGCCAGCAGCGTAGCCGGGGGGCGGGCAGATACGCAGTATTTT
once	TRBV14	NA	TRBJ2-1	CASSLIGTLIDEQFF	TGTGCCAGCAGCCTCATCGGGACATTAATCGATGAGCAGTTCTTC
NA	TRBV9	TRBD1	TRBJ1-3	CASSETDRGYTIYF	TGTGCCAGCAGCGAGACGGACAGGGGGTACACCATATATTTT
NA	TRBV27	TRBD1	TRBJ2-5	CASRPGQAPPQTQYF	TGTGCCAGCAGACCAGGACAGGCTCCCCCTCAGACCCAGTACTTC
once	TRBV6-5	TRBD1	TRBJ1-5	CASSYSGTGNQPQHF	TGTGCCAGCAGTTACTCAGGGACAGGCAATCAGCCCCAGCATTTT
few	TRBV13	TRBD2	TRBJ2-1	CASSLRTSGTYNEQFF	TGTGCCAGCAGCCTTCGGACTAGCGGGACGTACAATGAGCAGTTCTTC
once	TRBV19	TRBD1	TRBJ1-5	CASSGTGNQPQHF	TGTGCCAGTAGTGGGACAGGGAACCAGCCCCAGCATTTT
NA	TRBV19	TRBD2	TRBJ2-1	CASSTRTSGRLLHNEQFF	TGTGCCAGTAGTACAAGGACTAGCGGGAGACTACTACACAATGAGCAGTTCTTC
NA	TRBV24-1	NA	TRBJ1-5	CATSDGSSNQPQHF	TGTGCCACCAGTGACGGGAGTAGCAATCAGCCCCAGCATTTT
NA	TRBV7-8	NA	TRBJ1-5	CASSFPGGGQPQHF	TGTGCCAGCAGCTTCCCCGGGGGGGGACAGCCCCAGCATTTT
NA	TRBV2	NA	TRBJ2-4	CASSGRDIQYF	TGTGCCAGCAGTGGGAGAGACATTCAGTACTTC
NA	TRBV4-1	TRBD2	TRBJ2-1	CASSQVGGSSYNEQFF	TGCGCCAGCAGCCAGGTGGGAGGGAGCTCCTACAATGAGCAGTTCTTC
NA	TRBV2	NA	TRBJ2-7	CASKRTSYEQYF	TGTGCCAGCAAGAGGACATCCTACGAGCAGTACTTC
NA	TRBV7-9	TRBD1	TRBJ2-3	CASSLDRGLTDTQYF	TGTGCCAGCAGCCTAGACAGGGGACTCACAGATACGCAGTATTTT
NA	TRBV6-6	TRBD1	TRBJ1-2	CASSHGQGANYGYTF	TGTGCCAGCAGTCACGGACAGGGGGCCAACTATGGCTACACCTTC
once	TRBV6-5	TRBD2	TRBJ2-3	CASAVAGGPDTQYF	TGTGCCAGCGCCGTAGCGGGAGGCCCAGATACGCAGTATTTT
NA	TRBV27	NA	TRBJ2-1	CASSLPGNPYNEQFF	TGTGCCAGCAGTTTACCGGGGAACCCCTACAATGAGCAGTTCTTC
few	TRBV19	NA	TRBJ2-3	CASSSERRTDTQYF	TGTGCCAGTAGCTCGGAGCGGCGCACAGATACGCAGTATTTT
NA	TRBV27	TRBD2	TRBJ2-1	CASREGLAGHNEQFF	TGTGCCAGCCGGGAGGGACTAGCGGGACACAATGAGCAGTTCTTC
NA	TRBV7-8	TRBD1	TRBJ1-1	CASSLTYRGSNTEAFF	TGTGCCAGCAGTTTGACATACAGGGGCAGTAACACTGAAGCTTTCTTT
NA	TRBV3-1/TRBV3-2	TRBD2	TRBJ2-1	CASSQGGNSYNEQFF	TGTGCCAGCAGCCAGGGGGGGAACTCCTACAATGAGCAGTTCTTC
NA	TRBV7-2	TRBD2	TRBJ2-1	CASSLRSGRGGLGNEQFF	TGTGCCAGCAGCTTACGAAGCGGGAGAGGCGGATTAGGGAATGAGCAGTTCTTC
NA	TRBV6-5	TRBD2	TRBJ2-7	CASSPRLAGVAEQYF	TGTGCCAGCAGTCCCCGACTAGCGGGGGTTGCCGAGCAGTACTTC
NA	TRBV12-3/TRBV12-4	TRBD1	TRBJ2-1	CASSLGTGDEQFF	TGTGCCAGCAGTTTAGGGACAGGGGATGAGCAGTTCTTC
NA	TRBV4-2	NA	TRBJ1-3	CASSQDGGIGNTIYF	TGTGCCAGCAGCCAAGACGGGGGTATTGGAAACACCATATATTTT
NA	TRBV2	NA	TRBJ1-2	CASTRGGGYGYTF	TGTGCCAGTACAAGGGGGGGCGGCTATGGCTACACCTTC
NA	TRBV30	TRBD1	TRBJ1-1	CAYLDRVDTEAFF	TGTGCCTACCTCGACAGGGTGGACACTGAAGCTTTCTTT
NA	TRBV7-9	TRBD2	TRBJ2-1	CASTLLAGGYNEQFF	TGTGCCAGCACCTTACTAGCGGGGGGCTACAATGAGCAGTTCTTC
NA	TRBV5-4	NA	TRBJ2-1	CASSSQPSNEQFF	TGTGCCAGCAGCAGCCAACCGAGCAATGAGCAGTTCTTC
NA	TRBV6-1	NA	TRBJ1-3	CASSEADSGNTIYF	TGTGCCAGCAGTGAGGCAGACTCTGGAAACACCATATATTTT
NA	TRBV6-1	NA	TRBJ1-1	CASLPQGNTEAFF	TGTGCCAGTTTGCCACAGGGGAACACTGAAGCTTTCTTT
few	TRBV30	TRBD1	TRBJ1-3	CAWSDPDRTYSGNTIYF	TGTGCCTGGAGTGATCCGGACAGGACCTACTCTGGAAACACCATATATTTT
NA	TRBV5-5	NA	TRBJ1-5	CASSLETGNQPQHF	TGTGCCAGCAGCTTGGAGACGGGGAATCAGCCCCAGCATTTT
NA	TRBV7-6	TRBD2	TRBJ2-7	CASSLGSGLAVSEQYF	TGTGCCAGCAGCTTAGGATCGGGACTAGCAGTCTCCGAGCAGTACTTC
once	TRBV4-1	NA	TRBJ2-7	CASSQVQLRGHEQYF	TGCGCCAGCAGCCAAGTTCAACTCCGAGGCCACGAGCAGTACTTC
NA	TRBV15	NA	TRBJ2-7	CATSRDRNEQYF	TGTGCCACCAGCAGAGATAGAAACGAGCAGTACTTC
NA	TRBV3-1/TRBV3-2	TRBD1	TRBJ1-2	CATRQGRNYGYTF	TGTGCCACCCGACAGGGGAGGAACTATGGCTACACCTTC
once	TRBV7-9	NA	TRBJ1-3	CASSPGLSGNTIYF	TGTGCCAGCAGCCCGGGACTCTCTGGAAACACCATATATTTT
NA	TRBV29-1	NA	TRBJ2-2	CSVVVEGRNTGELFF	TGCAGCGTTGTGGTTGAGGGTAGAAACACCGGGGAGCTGTTTTTT
few	TRBV9	TRBD2	TRBJ2-7	CASSATSGGYEQYF	TGTGCCAGCAGCGCGACTAGCGGGGGCTACGAGCAGTACTTC
NA	TRBV19	TRBD1	TRBJ2-7	CASTGTGRKNEQYF	TGTGCCAGTACCGGGACAGGGAGGAAAAACGAGCAGTACTTC